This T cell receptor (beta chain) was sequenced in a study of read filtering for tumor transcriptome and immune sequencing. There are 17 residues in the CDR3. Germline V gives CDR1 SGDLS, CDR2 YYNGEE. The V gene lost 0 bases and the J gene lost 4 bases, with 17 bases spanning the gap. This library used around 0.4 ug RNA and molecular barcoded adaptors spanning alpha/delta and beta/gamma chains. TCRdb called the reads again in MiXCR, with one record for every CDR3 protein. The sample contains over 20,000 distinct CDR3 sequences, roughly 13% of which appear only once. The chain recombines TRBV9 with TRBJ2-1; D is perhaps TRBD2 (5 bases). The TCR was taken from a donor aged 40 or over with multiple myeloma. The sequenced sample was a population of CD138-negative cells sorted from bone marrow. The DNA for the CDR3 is TGTGCCAGCAGCGTAGAGTGGGAGAGAGTGGGGTACAATGAGCAGTTCTTC. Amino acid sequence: CASSVEWERVGYNEQFF.